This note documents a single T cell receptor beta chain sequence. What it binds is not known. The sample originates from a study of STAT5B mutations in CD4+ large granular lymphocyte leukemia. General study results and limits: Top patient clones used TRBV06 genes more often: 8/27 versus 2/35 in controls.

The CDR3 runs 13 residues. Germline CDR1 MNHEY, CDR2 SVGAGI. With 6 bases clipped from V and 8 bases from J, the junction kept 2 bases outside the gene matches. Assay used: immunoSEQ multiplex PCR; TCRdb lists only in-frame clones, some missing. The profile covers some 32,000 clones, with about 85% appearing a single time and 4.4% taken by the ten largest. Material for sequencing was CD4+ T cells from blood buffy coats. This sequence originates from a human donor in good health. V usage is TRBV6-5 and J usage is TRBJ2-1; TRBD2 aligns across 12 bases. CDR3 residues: CASRTSGSDEQFF. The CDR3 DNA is TGTGCCAGCAGGACTAGCGGGAGCGATGAGCAGTTCTTC.